This T cell receptor beta chain was obtained from a study of T-cell memory formation after mild COVID-19. Study conclusions and caveats: Memory sampled before infection contained some responding clones, suggesting cross-reactive memory joined.

This clonotype was detected only a few times. Its antigen is currently unknown. This CDR3 region has 15 residues. From germline, CDR1 is GTSNPN and CDR2 SVGIG (reference sequence). V was clipped by 2 bases and J by 3 bases, with 16 bases between them. Libraries for TCRalpha and TCRbeta carried sample barcodes and unique molecular identifiers via 5'RACE. TCRdb redid the calling of the 5' RACE reads with MiXCR, one entry per CDR3 protein. The sample consists of almost 550,000 distinct CDR3 sequences, roughly 20% of them appearing once. This TCR came from an adult woman who had mild COVID-19 (a few samples of this study predate the infection). Cell type and time point are not known. V gene TRBV30 combines with J gene TRBJ2-5; D might be TRBD1 (6 bases). Sequenced input: PBMCs or a T cell subset sorted from them (not recorded which). In DNA form, the CDR3 reads TGTGCCTGGAGTACCGCTGGACACAGGGAAGAGACCCAGTACTTC. Encoded protein: CAWSTAGHREETQYF.